This TCR beta chain is from a study of shared T cell receptors in the human thymus. Assay used: immunoSEQ multiplex PCR; TCRdb lists only in-frame clones, some missing. The profile shows tens of thousands of clones, roughly 95% of them singletons. CDR1 is SNHLY and CDR2 is FYNNEI in the germline V gene. This CDR3 has 18 amino acids. Losses at the gene ends were 4 bases for V and 2 bases for J; bases not matched to a gene: 14. This clonotype was sampled from a human donor. The sample was thymocytes. The chain has TRBV2 and TRBJ2-7; the match to TRBD1 covers 10 bases. CDR3 protein: CASSARGTGDREAYEQYF. CDR3 in DNA: TGTGCCAGCAGTGCCCGGGGGACAGGGGACAGGGAAGCCTACGAGCAGTACTTC.